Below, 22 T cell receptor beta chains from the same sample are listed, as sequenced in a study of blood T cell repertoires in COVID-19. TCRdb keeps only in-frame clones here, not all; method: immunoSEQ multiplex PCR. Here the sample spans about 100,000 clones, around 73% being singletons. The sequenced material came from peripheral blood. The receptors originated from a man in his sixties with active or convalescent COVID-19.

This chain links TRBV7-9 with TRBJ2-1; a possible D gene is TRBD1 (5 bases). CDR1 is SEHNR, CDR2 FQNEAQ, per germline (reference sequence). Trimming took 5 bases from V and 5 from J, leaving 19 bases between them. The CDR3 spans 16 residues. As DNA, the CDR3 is TGTGCCAGCAGCAAACAGACAGTCCCCCAAAACAATGAGCAGTTCTTC. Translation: CASSKQTVPQNNEQFF.

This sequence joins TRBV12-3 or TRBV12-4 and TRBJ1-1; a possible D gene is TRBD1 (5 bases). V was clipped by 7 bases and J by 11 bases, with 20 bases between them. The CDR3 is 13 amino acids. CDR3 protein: CASNPSTGRSAFF. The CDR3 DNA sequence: TGTGCCAGCAACCCTTCAACAGGAAGGTCGGCTTTCTTT.

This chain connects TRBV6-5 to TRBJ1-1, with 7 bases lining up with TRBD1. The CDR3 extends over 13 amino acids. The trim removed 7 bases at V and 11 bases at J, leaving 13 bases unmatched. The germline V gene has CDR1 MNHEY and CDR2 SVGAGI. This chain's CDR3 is CASNVGQHPFAFF. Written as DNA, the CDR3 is TGTGCCAGCAACGTGGGACAGCATCCCTTCGCTTTCTTT.

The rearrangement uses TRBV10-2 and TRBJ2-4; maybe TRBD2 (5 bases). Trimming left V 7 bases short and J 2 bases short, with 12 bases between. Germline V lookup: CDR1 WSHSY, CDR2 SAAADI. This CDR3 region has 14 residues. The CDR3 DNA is TGCGCCAGCACGGTCCGGGGAACCAAAAACATTCAGTACTTC. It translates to CASTVRGTKNIQYF.

The DNA of the CDR3 is TGTGCCAGCAGCAAATGGAACGGGAGGGCCGAACTCCTTCCAAGGAACACCGGGGAGCTGTTTTTT. Amino acids: CASSKWNGRAELLPRNTGELFF. V and J are TRBV21-1 and TRBJ2-2; the table's D call, TRBD2, was not checked against the DNA. TRBV21-1 is marked as a pseudogene. The CDR3 contains 22 residues.

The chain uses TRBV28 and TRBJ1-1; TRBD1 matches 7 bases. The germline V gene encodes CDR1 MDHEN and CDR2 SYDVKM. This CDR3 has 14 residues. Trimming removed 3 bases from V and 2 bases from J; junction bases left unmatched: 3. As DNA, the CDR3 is TGTGCCAGCAGTTTGGGACAGTCCAACACTGAAGCTTTCTTT. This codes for CASSLGQSNTEAFF.

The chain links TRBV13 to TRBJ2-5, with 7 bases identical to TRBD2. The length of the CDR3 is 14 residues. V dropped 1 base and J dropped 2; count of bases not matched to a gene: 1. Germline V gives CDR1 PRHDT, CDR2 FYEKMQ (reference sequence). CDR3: CASSLERGQETQYF. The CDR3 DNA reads TGTGCCAGCAGCTTAGAGCGGGGTCAAGAGACCCAGTACTTC. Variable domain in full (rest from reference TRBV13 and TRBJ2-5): AAGVIQSPRHLIKEKRETATLKCYPIPRHDTVYWYQQGPGQDPQFLISFYEKMQSDKGSIPDRFSAQQFSDYHSELNMSSLELGDSALYFCASSLERGQETQYFGPGTRLLVL.

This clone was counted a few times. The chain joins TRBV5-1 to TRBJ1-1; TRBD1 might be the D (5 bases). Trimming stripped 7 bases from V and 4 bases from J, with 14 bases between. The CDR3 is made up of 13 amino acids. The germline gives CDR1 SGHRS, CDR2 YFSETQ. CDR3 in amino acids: CASSPSGITEAFF. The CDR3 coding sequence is TGCGCCAGCTCCCCTTCAGGGATCACTGAAGCTTTCTTT.

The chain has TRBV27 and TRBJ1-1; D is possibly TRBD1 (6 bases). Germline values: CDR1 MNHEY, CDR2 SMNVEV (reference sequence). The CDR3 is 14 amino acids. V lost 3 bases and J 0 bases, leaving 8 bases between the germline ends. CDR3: CASSLWGLNTEAFF. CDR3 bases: TGTGCCAGCAGTTTGTGGGGGCTGAACACTGAAGCTTTCTTT.

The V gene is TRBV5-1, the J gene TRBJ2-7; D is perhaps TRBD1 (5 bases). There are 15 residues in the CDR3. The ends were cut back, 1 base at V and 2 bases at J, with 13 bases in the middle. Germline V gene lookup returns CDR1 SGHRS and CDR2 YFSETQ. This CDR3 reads CASSLSSGSPYEQYF. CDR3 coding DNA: TGCGCCAGCAGCTTGAGTTCAGGGTCTCCCTACGAGCAGTACTTC.

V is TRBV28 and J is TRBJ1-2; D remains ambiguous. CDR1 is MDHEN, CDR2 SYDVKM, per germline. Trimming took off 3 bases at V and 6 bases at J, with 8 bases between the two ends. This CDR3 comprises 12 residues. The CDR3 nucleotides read TGTGCCAGCAGTTTCCTCACAGATGGCTACACCTTC. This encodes CASSFLTDGYTF.

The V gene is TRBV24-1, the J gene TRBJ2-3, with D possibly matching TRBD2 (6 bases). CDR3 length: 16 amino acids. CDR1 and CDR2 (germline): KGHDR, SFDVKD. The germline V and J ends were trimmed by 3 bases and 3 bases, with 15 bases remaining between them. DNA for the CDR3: TGTGCCACCAGTGATCGAACCGGGAGCGAAACAGATACGCAGTATTTT. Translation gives CATSDRTGSETDTQYF.

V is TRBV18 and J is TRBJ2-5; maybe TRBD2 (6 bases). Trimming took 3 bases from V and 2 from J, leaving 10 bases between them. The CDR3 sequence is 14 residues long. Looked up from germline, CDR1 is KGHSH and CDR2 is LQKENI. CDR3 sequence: CASSPRDFQETQYF. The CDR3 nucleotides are TGTGCCAGCTCACCCCGGGACTTTCAAGAGACCCAGTACTTC. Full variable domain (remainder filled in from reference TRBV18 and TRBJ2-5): NAGVMQNPRHLVRRRGQEARLRCSPMKGHSHVYWYRQLPEEGLKFMVYLQKENIIDESGMPKERFSAEFPKEGPSILRIQQVVRGDSAAYFCASSPRDFQETQYFGPGTRLLVL.

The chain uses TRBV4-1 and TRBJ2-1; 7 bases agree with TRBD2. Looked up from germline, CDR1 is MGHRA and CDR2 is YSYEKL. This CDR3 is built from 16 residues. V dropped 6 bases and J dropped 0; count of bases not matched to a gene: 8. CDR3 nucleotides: TGCGCCAGCAGAAAGGGAAGCGGGAACTCCTACAATGAGCAGTTCTTC. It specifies CASRKGSGNSYNEQFF.

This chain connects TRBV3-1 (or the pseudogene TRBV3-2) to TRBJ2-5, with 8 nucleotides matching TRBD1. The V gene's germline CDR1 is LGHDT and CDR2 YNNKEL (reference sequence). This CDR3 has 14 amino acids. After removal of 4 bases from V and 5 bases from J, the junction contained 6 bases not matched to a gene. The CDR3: CASSRTGLFETQYF. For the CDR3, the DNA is TGTGCCAGCAGCCGGACAGGGTTGTTTGAGACCCAGTACTTC.

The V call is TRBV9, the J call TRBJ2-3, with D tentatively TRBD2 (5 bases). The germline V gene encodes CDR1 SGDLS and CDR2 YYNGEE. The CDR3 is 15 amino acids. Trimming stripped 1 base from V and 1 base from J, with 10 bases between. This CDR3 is CASSVSGGGTDTQYF. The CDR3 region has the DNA TGTGCCAGCAGCGTATCCGGAGGAGGCACAGATACGCAGTATTTT.

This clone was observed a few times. This CDR3 is CASRFMNTEAFF. The CDR3 bases are TGTGCCAGCCGTTTTATGAACACTGAAGCTTTCTTT. The gene calls are TRBV6-5 and TRBJ1-1; no clear D gene. Between the trimmed V and J ends, which lost 8 bases and 0 bases, there was a span of 7 bases. The CDR3 runs 12 residues. Germline values: CDR1 MNHEY, CDR2 SVGAGI.

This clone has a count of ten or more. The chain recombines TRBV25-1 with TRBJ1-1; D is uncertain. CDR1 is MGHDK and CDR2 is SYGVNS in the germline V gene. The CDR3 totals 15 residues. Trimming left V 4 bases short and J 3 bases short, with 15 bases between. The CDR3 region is CASSGYGVQDTEAFF. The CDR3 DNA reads TGTGCCAGCAGTGGTTACGGGGTTCAGGACACTGAAGCTTTCTTT.

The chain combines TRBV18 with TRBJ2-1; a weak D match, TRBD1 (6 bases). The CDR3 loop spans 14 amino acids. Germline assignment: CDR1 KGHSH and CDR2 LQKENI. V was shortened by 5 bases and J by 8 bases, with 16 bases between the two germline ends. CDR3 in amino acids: CASSDRGNYDEQFF. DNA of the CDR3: TGTGCCAGCTCAGATAGGGGGAACTATGATGAGCAGTTCTTC.

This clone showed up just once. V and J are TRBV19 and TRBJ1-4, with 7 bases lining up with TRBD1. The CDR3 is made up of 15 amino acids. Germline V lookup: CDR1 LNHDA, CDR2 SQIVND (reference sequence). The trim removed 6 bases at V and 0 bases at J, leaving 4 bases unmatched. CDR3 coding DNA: TGTGCCAGTAGCCCGGGGACAGCAACTAATGAAAAACTGTTTTTT. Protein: CASSPGTATNEKLFF. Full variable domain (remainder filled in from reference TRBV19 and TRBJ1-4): DGGITQSPKYLFRKEGQNVTLSCEQNLNHDAMYWYRQDPGQGLRLIYYSQIVNDFQKGDIAEGYSVSREKKESFPLTVTSAQKNPTAFYLCASSPGTATNEKLFFGSGTQLSVL.

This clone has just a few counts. The CDR3 sequence: CASSPYTGELFF. CDR3 DNA sequence: TGTGCCAGCAGCCCGTACACCGGGGAGCTGTTTTTT. The chain joins TRBV6-5 to TRBJ2-2, with D uncertain. The CDR3 runs 12 residues. Per germline, CDR1 MNHEY and CDR2 SVGAGI. Trimming took off 6 bases at V and 3 bases at J, with 5 bases between the two ends.

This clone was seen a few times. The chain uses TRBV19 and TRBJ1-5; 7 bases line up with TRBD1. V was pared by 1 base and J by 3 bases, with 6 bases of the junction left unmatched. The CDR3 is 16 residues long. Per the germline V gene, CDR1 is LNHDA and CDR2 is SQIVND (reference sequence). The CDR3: CASSIVQGGNNQPQHF. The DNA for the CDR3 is TGTGCCAGTAGTATAGTTCAGGGGGGTAACAATCAGCCCCAGCATTTT.